The present T cell receptor (beta chain) was sequenced within a study of CD8+ T cells in alopecia areata. Study-wide findings and caveats: Normal scalp had lower clonality than lesional scalp, with alopecia totalis/universalis lesions showing this most strongly. Persistence in scalp and blood during tofacitinib was observed for many expanded lesional clones. Researchers say the link of baseline CD8+ expansion to response remains uncertain, with one nonresponder.

Details on this clone: Its specificity is unknown.

V dropped 4 bases and J dropped 3 bases, with 14 bases sitting between them. The germline CDR1 and CDR2 sequences are SGDLS and YYNGEE. The CDR3 extends over 15 amino acids. The sequencing template was cDNA reverse transcribed from extracted RNA. Here immunoSEQ multiplex PCR was the method, and the copy in TCRdb shows in-frame clones only, minus some. The sample lists roughly 100,000 clones; approximately 66% were seen once. Treatment reported: oral pan-JAK inhibitor, 5-10 mg twice daily. Sampling of alopecia areata patients yielded lesional scalp punch biopsies as well as peripheral blood. The receptor was derived from a human donor with alopecia areata. The sequences come from CD8+ T cells sorted from blood, collected at week 4, from a patient treated with tofacitinib. The chain employs TRBV9 and TRBJ2-1; no clear D gene. The CDR3 spells CASSTEAVVYNEQFF. CDR3 in DNA: TGTGCCAGCAGCACCGAGGCGGTAGTCTACAATGAGCAGTTCTTC.